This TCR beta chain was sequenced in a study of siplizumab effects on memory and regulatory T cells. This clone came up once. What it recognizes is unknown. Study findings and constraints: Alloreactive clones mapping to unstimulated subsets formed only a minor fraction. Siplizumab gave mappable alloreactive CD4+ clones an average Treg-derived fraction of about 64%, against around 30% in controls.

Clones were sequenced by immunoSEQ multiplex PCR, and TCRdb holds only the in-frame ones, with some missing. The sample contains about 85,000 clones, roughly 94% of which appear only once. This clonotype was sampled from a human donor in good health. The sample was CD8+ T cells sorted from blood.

CDR3 in amino acids: CASSSGLLPSSYNEQFF. The CDR3 nucleotides read TGTGCCAGCAGCTCGGGACTTCTCCCTAGCTCCTACAATGAGCAGTTCTTC. The rearrangement uses TRBV9 and TRBJ2-1, with a tentative D call TRBD2 (6 bases). Looked up from germline, CDR1 is SGDLS and CDR2 is YYNGEE. The V gene lost 4 bases and the J gene lost 0 bases, with 17 bases spanning the gap. The CDR3 has 17 residues.